Following are 8 T cell receptor beta chains from one sample sequenced in a study of blood T cell repertoires in COVID-19 (dated by TCRdb to 2018 to 2020). Library preparation was by the immunoSEQ multiplex PCR assay. TCRdb took this table from immuneACCESS and kept in-frame rearrangements with V and J called. Such tables lack part of the clones; where checked against another copy, unresolved V genes explain under half of the gap, and the rest is unexplained. This sample comprises approximately 60,000 clones, 80% to 90% of them detected only once. The ten top clones hold 15% of the sample. Sequenced input: peripheral blood. Receptor source: a man of 80 years or more with acute or convalescent COVID-19.

In DNA, the CDR3 is TGTGCCAGCAGCCAAGACTCCGGGACAGGGCGTACGCGAGGCTACACCTTC. Encoded protein: CASSQDSGTGRTRGYTF. This sequence joins TRBV14 and TRBJ1-2; 9 bases align to TRBD1. J was trimmed by 8 bases and V by 0 bases; bases with no gene match: 13. The CDR3 is made up of 17 amino acids. Germline CDR1 SGHDN, CDR2 FVKESK.

The rearrangement links TRBV5-8 to TRBJ2-2, with D tentatively TRBD1 (7 bases). Trimming cost V 10 bases and J 3 bases, with 16 bases left between them. Germline CDR1 and CDR2: SGHTS and YDEGEE. The CDR3 totals 14 residues. The CDR3, as DNA: TGTGCCGGGGGAGACAGGGAGGACACCGGGGAGCTGTTTTTT. As protein: CAGGDREDTGELFF.

The gene calls are TRBV14 and TRBJ1-4; maybe TRBD1 (6 bases). Germline CDR1 is SGHDN and CDR2 is FVKESK. Trimming shortened V by 3 bases and J by 8 bases, and 19 bases separated the two germline ends. The CDR3 consists of 16 residues. As DNA, the CDR3 is TGTGCCAGCAGCCAGGCAGCTCAGGGACATAACGAAAAACTGTTTTTT. Its protein product is CASSQAAQGHNEKLFF.

V gene TRBV3-1 (or the pseudogene TRBV3-2) combines with J gene TRBJ1-1, with 8 bases fitting TRBD1. Trimming removed 4 bases from V and 7 bases from J; junction bases left unmatched: 8. Germline V CDR1 and CDR2: LGHDT, YNNKEL (reference sequence). The CDR3 sequence is 14 residues long. CDR3 residues: CASSPGQGNLEAFF. The CDR3 DNA sequence: TGTGCCAGCAGCCCCGGACAGGGAAACCTTGAAGCTTTCTTT.

CDR3 sequence (DNA): TGTGCCAGCAGTCAGGTATATGGCTACACCTTC. Amino acid sequence: CASSQVYGYTF. The rearrangement uses TRBV6-2 or TRBV6-3 and TRBJ1-2; no reliable D call. Trimming pared 5 bases from V and 5 bases from J, leaving 6 bases between. Germline values: CDR1 MNHEY, CDR2 SVGEGT. This CDR3 contains 11 residues.

The CDR3 loop is CASSLELNSPLHF. The DNA of the CDR3 is TGTGCCAGCAGTTTAGAACTAAATTCACCCCTCCACTTT. This chain connects TRBV12-3 or TRBV12-4 to TRBJ1-6; D is unclear. V was shortened by 1 base and J by 7 bases, with 5 bases between the two germline ends. The CDR3 is 13 residues long.

This chain joins TRBV10-3 and TRBJ2-1, with a weak D call TRBD1 (5 bases). The CDR3 length is 14 residues. CDR1 is ENHRY and CDR2 is SYGVKD in the germline V gene. V lost 4 bases and J lost 0, with 7 bases in between. The CDR3 sequence is CAISADNSYNEQFF. CDR3 in DNA: TGTGCCATCAGTGCGGACAACTCCTACAATGAGCAGTTCTTC.

V and J are TRBV19 and TRBJ1-3; D gene uncertain. CDR3 length: 15 residues. Germline V lookup: CDR1 LNHDA, CDR2 SQIVND (reference sequence). V was shortened by 3 bases and J by 0 bases, with 9 bases between the two germline ends. CDR3 sequence: CASSMSGLSGNTIYF. DNA for the CDR3: TGTGCCAGTAGTATGAGCGGCCTCTCTGGAAACACCATATATTTT.